The 3 T cell receptor beta chains in this list originate from one sample, sequenced in a study of cytomegalovirus exposure and HLA in healthy donors. PCR employed 60 Vbeta and 13 Jbeta primers. Here immunoSEQ multiplex PCR was the method, and the copy in TCRdb shows in-frame clones only, minus some. The sample holds 150,000 or so clones, roughly four fifths seen once. Source material: PBMCs. The receptors come from a man aged 35 to 55 in good health and CMV-seropositive.

This clone was seen a handful of times. The V call is TRBV11-2, the J call TRBJ1-3; tentatively, D is TRBD1 (5 bases). The CDR3 sequence is 13 residues long. The germline V gene encodes CDR1 SGHAT and CDR2 FQNNGV. V was pared by 3 bases and J by 7 bases, with 10 bases between. CDR3 sequence reads: CASSLGTFNTIYF. As DNA, the CDR3 is TGTGCCAGCAGCTTGGGGACTTTTAACACCATATATTTT.

The chain uses TRBV19 and TRBJ1-5; D gene unclear. Germline-derived CDR1 and CDR2 are LNHDA and SQIVND (reference sequence). Trimming removed 6 bases at V and 5 bases at J, with 14 bases between. CDR3 length: 14 amino acids. DNA for the CDR3: TGTGCCAGTAGGAGGGAATTGAAGGATCAGCCCCAGCATTTT. Its protein is CASRRELKDQPQHF.

V is TRBV5-1 and J is TRBJ2-5, with 9 bases fitting TRBD2. Germline loops: CDR1 SGHRS, CDR2 YFSETQ. CDR3 length: 15 amino acids. V was clipped by 3 bases and J by 4 bases; unmatched bases: 7. The CDR3 protein is CASSSQIAGVETQYF. DNA for the CDR3: TGCGCCAGCAGCTCTCAAATAGCGGGGGTAGAGACCCAGTACTTC.